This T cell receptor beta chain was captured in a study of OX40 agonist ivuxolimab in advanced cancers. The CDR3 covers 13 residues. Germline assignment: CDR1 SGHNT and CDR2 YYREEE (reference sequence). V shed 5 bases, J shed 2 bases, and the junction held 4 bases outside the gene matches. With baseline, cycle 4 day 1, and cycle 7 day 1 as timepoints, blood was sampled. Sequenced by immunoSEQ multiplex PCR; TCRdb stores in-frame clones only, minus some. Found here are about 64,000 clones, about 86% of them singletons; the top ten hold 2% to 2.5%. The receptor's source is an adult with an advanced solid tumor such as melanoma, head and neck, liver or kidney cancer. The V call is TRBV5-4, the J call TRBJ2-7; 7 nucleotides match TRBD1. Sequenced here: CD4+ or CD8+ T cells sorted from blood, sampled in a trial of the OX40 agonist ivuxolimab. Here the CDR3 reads CASRSGQTYEQYF. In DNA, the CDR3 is TGTGCCAGCAGGTCGGGACAGACCTACGAGCAGTACTTC.